This TCR beta chain was sequenced for a study of shared clonotypes between healthy human individuals. Study context: Sampling drew on donors who were a couple of women and a few men aged 18 to 49. General study results and limits: Sampling included only blood; tissue repertoires likely differ.

Naivety among CD8 cells was defined by CD45RO negativity and positive CCR7 selection, thereby excluding terminally differentiated effector memory CD45RA+ cells. Healthy and HIV-negative, the adult donors had no recent acute infections or vaccinations. Sequencing used immunoSEQ multiplex PCR; TCRdb keeps in-frame clones, though not all of them. The sample records 2 million to 2.5 million clones, just under 95% being singletons. As regards this clone: Antigen: not known.

The sequence derives from a man aged 18 to 30 in good health. The source material was naive CD8+ T cells sorted from blood.

In nucleotides, the CDR3 is TGTGCCAGCACCCCGGGAGAGGAGACCCAGTACTTC. Protein sequence: CASTPGEETQYF. The gene calls are TRBV2 and TRBJ2-5, with D possibly matching TRBD2 (6 bases). CDR3 size: 12 residues. Trimming left V 7 bases short and J 5 bases short, with 11 bases between. The germline gives CDR1 SNHLY, CDR2 FYNNEI.